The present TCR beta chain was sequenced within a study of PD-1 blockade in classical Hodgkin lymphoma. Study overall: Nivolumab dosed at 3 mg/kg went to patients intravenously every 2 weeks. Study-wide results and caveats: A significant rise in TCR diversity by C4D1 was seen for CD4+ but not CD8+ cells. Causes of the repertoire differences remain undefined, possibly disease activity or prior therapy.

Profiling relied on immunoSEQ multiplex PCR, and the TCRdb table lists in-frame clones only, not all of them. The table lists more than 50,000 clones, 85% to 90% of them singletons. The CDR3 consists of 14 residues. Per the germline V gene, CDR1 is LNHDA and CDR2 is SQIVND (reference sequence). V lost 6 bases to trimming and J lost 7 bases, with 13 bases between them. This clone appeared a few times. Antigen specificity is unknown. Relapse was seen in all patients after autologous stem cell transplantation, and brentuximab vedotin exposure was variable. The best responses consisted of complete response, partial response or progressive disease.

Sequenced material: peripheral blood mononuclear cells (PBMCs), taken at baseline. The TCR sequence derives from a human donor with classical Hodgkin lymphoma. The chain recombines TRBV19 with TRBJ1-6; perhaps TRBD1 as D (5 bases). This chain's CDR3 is CASRGGTMNSPLHF. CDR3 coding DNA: TGTGCCAGTAGGGGGGGGACGATGAATTCACCCCTCCACTTT.